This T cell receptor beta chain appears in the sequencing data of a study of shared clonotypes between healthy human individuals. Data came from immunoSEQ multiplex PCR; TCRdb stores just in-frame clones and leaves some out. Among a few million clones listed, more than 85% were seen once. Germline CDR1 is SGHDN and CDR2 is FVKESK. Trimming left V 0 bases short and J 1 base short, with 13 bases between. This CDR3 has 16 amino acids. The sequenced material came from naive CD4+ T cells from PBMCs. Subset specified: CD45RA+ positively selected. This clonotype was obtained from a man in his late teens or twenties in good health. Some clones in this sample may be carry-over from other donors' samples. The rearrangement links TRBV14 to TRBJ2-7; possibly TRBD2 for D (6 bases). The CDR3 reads CASSQDIGGRSYEQYF. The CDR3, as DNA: TGTGCCAGCAGCCAAGATATCGGAGGGAGATCCTACGAGCAGTACTTC.